What follows are 9 T cell receptor beta chains derived from one specimen sequenced in a study of blood T cells in healthy people across ages. Next came a second PCR, run for roughly 6 to 11 cycles, which used a sample-barcoded 5' primer along with a J-beta primer mix. MiXCR, applied by TCRdb to the 5' RACE reads, yields one record per CDR3 protein. Among 600,000 or so distinct CDR3 sequences, about 30% were seen once, and the ten largest hold 15% to 18%. Sequenced sample: blood. All receptors derive from an elderly woman in good health.

This clonotype was counted ten times or more. V gene TRBV21-1 combines with J gene TRBJ2-1; the table's D call, TRBD1, has no DNA check behind it. TRBV21-1 is a listed pseudogene. This CDR3 is built from 17 residues. CDR3 region: CASSAVPNGTGYNEQFF. The CDR3 DNA follows: TGTGCCAGCAGCGCAGTCCCCAATGGGACAGGGTACAATGAGCAGTTCTTC.

There are many counts of this clonotype. The genes are TRBV20-1 and TRBJ1-2; D uncertain. The CDR3 spans 12 residues. V was shortened by 2 bases and J by 8 bases, with 12 bases between the two germline ends. CDR1 is DFQATT, CDR2 SNEGSKA, per germline (reference sequence). The CDR3 here is CSARPGSGGYTF. The CDR3 DNA sequence: TGCAGTGCTAGACCGGGATCGGGCGGCTACACCTTC.

This clonotype showed up just a few times. This chain links TRBV30 with TRBJ1-6; maybe TRBD1 (6 bases). The CDR3 spans 13 residues. Trimming stripped 2 bases from V and 7 bases from J, with 9 bases between. Germline lookup yields CDR1 GTSNPN and CDR2 SVGIG (reference sequence). Here the CDR3 reads CAWSSRGNSPLHF. Here the CDR3 DNA reads TGTGCCTGGAGTAGCAGGGGAAATTCACCCCTCCACTTT. The full variable domain, in which reference TRBV30 and TRBJ1-6 provide the parts outside the CDR3, is SQTIHQWPATLVQPVGSPLSLECTVEGTSNPNLYWYRQAAGRGLQLLFYSVGIGQISSEVPQNLSASRPQDRQFILSSKKLLLSDSGFYLCAWSSRGNSPLHFGNGTRLTVT.

This sequence joins TRBV27 and TRBJ1-5, with D possibly matching TRBD1 (6 bases). V dropped 7 bases and J dropped 3 bases, with 13 bases sitting between them. The CDR3 has 14 amino acids. The germline V gene has CDR1 MNHEY and CDR2 SMNVEV (reference sequence). CDR3 DNA: TGTGCCAGCATCCTCGGACAGTTCAATCAGCCCCAGCATTTT. Amino acids: CASILGQFNQPQHF.

This clonotype came up many times. V is TRBV28 and J is TRBJ1-2; D uncertain. The CDR3 is 12 residues long. V lost 5 bases, J lost 8 bases, and 12 bases lay in between. Per germline, CDR1 MDHEN and CDR2 SYDVKM. This CDR3 is CASSPQQRGYTF. The CDR3 DNA is TGTGCCAGCAGTCCACAACAGCGGGGCTACACCTTC.

V and J are TRBV7-9 and TRBJ2-1; possible D gene TRBD2, 6 bases. TRBJ2-7 explains the end of the DNA better; the J call may be wrong. Germline loops: CDR1 SEHNR, CDR2 FQNEAQ (reference sequence). The CDR3 runs to 17 residues. In DNA form, the CDR3 reads TGTGCCAGCAGCTTAGGGGAGGTGTGGAGCTCCTACAATGAGCAGTACTTC. Translating it yields CASSLGEVWSSYNEQYF.

The V call is TRBV6-1, the J call TRBJ2-5; 10 bases match TRBD1. The CDR3 loop spans 15 amino acids. CDR1 is MNHNS, CDR2 SASEGT, per germline. Trimming at V came to 4 bases and at J to 5 bases, leaving 7 bases not matched to a gene. The CDR3 region has the DNA TGTGCCAGCAGTGGGGGACAGGGGAAGGAGGAGACCCAGTACTTC. Residues: CASSGGQGKEETQYF.

This clonotype was detected ten times or more. This sequence joins TRBV20-1 and TRBJ1-2; TRBD1 aligns across 7 bases. The germline gives CDR1 DFQATT, CDR2 SNEGSKA (reference sequence). The CDR3 is 13 residues long. With V trimmed by 4 bases and J by 4 bases, 6 bases remained unmatched. CDR3 bases: TGCAGTGCTAAGGTCCAGGGGGGCTATGGCTACACCTTC. Its protein product is CSAKVQGGYGYTF.

The V call is TRBV6-2 or TRBV6-3, the J call TRBJ2-1, with 15 positions matching TRBD2. The CDR3 runs to 16 residues. Germline lookup yields CDR1 MNHEY and CDR2 SVGEGT. V shed 6 bases and J 10 bases; nucleotides not matched to a gene: 10. CDR3 loop: CASSRTSGGADYEQFF. The CDR3 bases are TGTGCCAGCAGCCGGACTAGCGGGGGGGCCGACTACGAGCAGTTCTTC.